These 19 T cell receptor beta chains share one sample of origin, sequenced in a study of graft-versus-host responses after intestinal transplantation (TCRdb year 2021). Explained via the paper, the time point label denotes: cells obtained before transplantation from donor or recipient. The method was the immunoSEQ multiplex PCR assay. Entries here come from immuneACCESS through TCRdb and include only in-frame sequences with V and J called. Some clones fail to appear in such tables; in the studies checked, an unresolved V gene covers under half of the shortfall, and the cause of the remainder is unknown. For this sample there are over 100,000 clones; about 90% appear just once. Around 0.9% of the sample is held by the ten biggest clonotypes. No antigen has been assigned to these receptors. Sequenced material: unstimulated CD4+ T cells sorted from spleen or lymph node cells, taken before intestinal transplant. These receptors were obtained from a human donor who received an intestinal transplant.

This chain links TRBV12-5 with TRBJ2-1; 7 nucleotides align to TRBD2. V shed 5 bases and J 16 bases; nucleotides not matched to a gene: 26. Per germline, CDR1 LGHNT and CDR2 FRNRAP. This CDR3 contains 17 residues. In DNA, the CDR3 is TGTGCTAGTGGTCTGGCCTATGAGACTAGCCAACTGTTTGTCGACTTCTTC. This encodes CASGLAYETSQLFVDFF.

This chain links TRBV27 with TRBJ1-1, with D possibly TRBD1 on 6 matching bases. Trimming pared 5 bases from V and 9 bases from J, leaving 22 bases between. Germline CDR1 and CDR2: MNHEY and SMNVEV (reference sequence). This CDR3 has 15 amino acids. The CDR3 reads CASSRLAGRGDKAFF. Written as DNA, the CDR3 is TGTGCCAGCAGTCGGCTCGCGGGGAGAGGGGACAAAGCTTTCTTT.

The chain joins TRBV7-3 to TRBJ2-5; 10 bases agree with TRBD1. The J call is doubtful: the DNA matches TRBJ2-7 better. Germline CDR1 reads SGHTA; CDR2 reads FQGTGA. The length of the CDR3 is 15 residues. The CDR3 sequence: CASSFAGTGVYEQYF. CDR3 coding DNA: TGTGCCAGCAGCTTCGCCGGGACAGGGGTCTACGAGCAGTACTTC.

V gene TRBV6-5 combines with J gene TRBJ1-1; the D gene is possibly TRBD1 (5 bases). V lost 8 bases to trimming and J lost 0 bases, with 13 bases between them. Germline CDR1 MNHEY, CDR2 SVGAGI. The CDR3 covers 14 residues. The CDR3 protein is CASWPGRLNTEAFF. DNA of the CDR3: TGTGCCAGCTGGCCGGGGCGATTGAACACTGAAGCTTTCTTT.

The rearrangement uses TRBV18 and TRBJ1-4, with 9 bases lining up with TRBD1. Germline V gene sequence: CDR1 KGHSH, CDR2 LQKENI. The J segment lost 11 bases and the V segment lost 6 bases, leaving 13 bases of the junction unmatched. This CDR3 is built from 15 residues. The CDR3 region is CASSPTGTGIEKLFF. The CDR3 nucleotides read TGTGCCAGCTCGCCGACCGGGACAGGGATCGAGAAACTGTTTTTT. Full variable domain (missing parts from reference TRBV18 and TRBJ1-4): NAGVMQNPRHLVRRRGQEARLRCSPMKGHSHVYWYRQLPEEGLKFMVYLQKENIIDESGMPKERFSAEFPKEGPSILRIQQVVRGDSAAYFCASSPTGTGIEKLFFGSGTQLSVL.

In its sample, this clone was seen once. V usage is TRBV7-9 and J usage is TRBJ2-3; no reliable D call. Trimming stripped 3 bases from V and 0 bases from J, with 10 bases between. The CDR3 is 15 residues long. Germline CDR1 is SEHNR and CDR2 is FQNEAQ (reference sequence). CDR3 in DNA: TGTGCCAGCAGCTTCCTAGAATCTAGCACAGATACGCAGTATTTT. As protein: CASSFLESSTDTQYF.

The chain couples TRBV2 to TRBJ2-6; no clear D gene. The CDR3 totals 16 residues. V was cut by 0 bases and J by 4 bases, with 10 bases left in between. Germline lookup yields CDR1 SNHLY and CDR2 FYNNEI. The CDR3 protein is CASSEAFGSGANVLTF. CDR3 bases: TGTGCCAGCAGTGAAGCGTTCGGATCCGGGGCCAACGTCCTGACTTTC. Together with reference TRBV2 and TRBJ2-6, the CDR3 gives the full variable domain: EPEVTQTPSHQVTQMGQEVILRCVPISNHLYFYWYRQILGQKVEFLVSFYNNEISEKSEIFDDQFSVERPDGSNFTLKIRSTKLEDSAMYFCASSEAFGSGANVLTFGAGSRLTVL.

This clone was picked up a small number of times. This CDR3 reads CASSAWGLYSPLHF. CDR3 nucleotides: TGTGCCAGCAGCGCTTGGGGTTTGTATTCACCCCTCCACTTT. This chain connects TRBV5-4 to TRBJ1-6; D gene uncertain. CDR1 and CDR2 from the germline V gene are SGHNT and YYREEE (reference sequence). The V gene lost 4 bases and the J gene lost 8 bases, with 13 bases spanning the gap. There are 14 residues in the CDR3.

This chain joins TRBV4-2 and TRBJ2-1; 9 bases agree with TRBD1. Germline V gene lookup returns CDR1 LGHNA and CDR2 YNFKEQ. This CDR3 is 14 amino acids long. The V segment lost 4 bases and the J segment 8 bases; nucleotides outside the gene matches: 6. The CDR3 loop is CASSPSRDRDEQFF. In nucleotides, the CDR3 is TGTGCCAGCAGCCCGTCCCGGGACAGGGATGAGCAGTTCTTC.

The chain has TRBV6-1 and TRBJ2-2; tentative D call: TRBD2 (6 bases). Trimming stripped 7 bases from V and 4 bases from J, with 16 bases between. Germline V gene lookup returns CDR1 MNHNS and CDR2 SASEGT. The CDR3 contains 15 residues. CDR3 amino acids: CASKLWGVGTGELFF. The CDR3 bases are TGTGCCAGCAAGCTATGGGGGGTAGGCACCGGGGAGCTGTTTTTT.

The CDR3 here is CASSSSSRETQYF. The DNA of the CDR3 is TGTGCCAGCAGTTCGTCGAGCCGAGAGACCCAGTACTTC. This sequence joins TRBV25-1 and TRBJ2-5, with D hard to call. Deletions cut 5 bases from V and 4 bases from J, with 11 bases between. Germline-derived CDR1 and CDR2 are MGHDK and SYGVNS. This CDR3 is built from 13 residues.

The chain combines TRBV5-4 with TRBJ2-4; D unclear. Trimming left V 4 bases short and J 0 bases short, with 8 bases between. Germline V gene sequence: CDR1 SGHNT, CDR2 YYREEE (reference sequence). This CDR3 spans 14 amino acids. The DNA for the CDR3 is TGTGCCAGCAGCCCGGACCTAGCCAAAAACATTCAGTACTTC. Its translation: CASSPDLAKNIQYF.

V usage is TRBV19 and J usage is TRBJ1-2; no reliable D call. V was shortened by 6 bases and J by 4 bases, with 12 bases between the two germline ends. Germline-derived CDR1 and CDR2 are LNHDA and SQIVND (reference sequence). The CDR3 covers 13 residues. CDR3 DNA sequence: TGTGCCAGTAGCCGGGAAAATTCCTATGGCTACACCTTC. Translation: CASSRENSYGYTF.

The chain recombines TRBV11-2 with TRBJ1-5, with D hard to call. Trimming shortened V by 0 bases and J by 7 bases, and 7 bases separated the two germline ends. Germline CDR1 is SGHAT and CDR2 is FQNNGV. This CDR3 is 13 amino acids long. CDR3 residues: CASSLDLGQPQHF. CDR3 coding DNA: TGTGCCAGCAGCTTAGATCTCGGACAGCCCCAGCATTTT.

The rearrangement links TRBV18 to TRBJ2-7, with D possibly called TRBD1 or TRBD2 (5 bases each). V was trimmed by 3 bases and J by 3 bases, leaving 15 bases between them. The CDR3 sequence is 15 residues long. The germline CDR1 and CDR2 sequences are KGHSH and LQKENI. CDR3 nucleotides: TGTGCCAGCTCACCGGGGACCGATGAATTCTACGAGCAGTACTTC. Protein sequence: CASSPGTDEFYEQYF. The variable domain in full, completed from reference TRBV18 and TRBJ2-7, reads NAGVMQNPRHLVRRRGQEARLRCSPMKGHSHVYWYRQLPEEGLKFMVYLQKENIIDESGMPKERFSAEFPKEGPSILRIQQVVRGDSAAYFCASSPGTDEFYEQYFGPGTRLTVT.

The chain employs TRBV5-4 and TRBJ2-5; no definite D call. Germline-derived CDR1 and CDR2 are SGHNT and YYREEE (reference sequence). V shed 0 bases and J shed 2 bases, with 8 bases lying between them. CDR3 length: 14 residues. Here the CDR3 reads CASSLVDEQETQYF. The CDR3 DNA is TGTGCCAGCAGCTTGGTGGACGAACAAGAGACCCAGTACTTC.

This clone was counted only a few times. The rearrangement joins TRBV10-3 to TRBJ1-6; no clear D gene. V lost 0 bases, J lost 8 bases, and 2 bases lay in between. Germline CDR1 is ENHRY and CDR2 is SYGVKD. CDR3 length equals 12 residues. CDR3 bases: TGTGCCATCAGTGAGTCTTATTCACCCCTCCACTTT. It translates to CAISESYSPLHF.

This clone appeared once. The chain carries TRBV9 and TRBJ1-6; TRBD1 might be the D (5 bases). The V and J ends lost 2 bases and 7 bases respectively, with 7 bases between them. The CDR3 contains 13 residues. CDR1 and CDR2 (germline): SGDLS, YYNGEE. The CDR3 sequence is CASSVGGNSPLHF. CDR3 in DNA: TGTGCCAGCAGCGTCGGGGGGAATTCACCCCTCCACTTT.

This clone was counted a single time. The chain uses TRBV19 and TRBJ2-3; TRBD1 matches at 8 bases. The CDR3 length is 17 residues. V was pared by 0 bases and J by 2 bases, with 7 bases of the junction left unmatched. The V gene's germline CDR1 is LNHDA and CDR2 SQIVND (reference sequence). DNA for the CDR3: TGTGCCAGTAGTATAGAAGCCAGGGGGCTCCACACAGATACGCAGTATTTT. Its protein product is CASSIEARGLHTDTQYF.